A single sample gave rise to the 3 T cell receptor beta chains below, sequenced in a study of cytomegalovirus exposure and HLA in healthy donors. Profiled with immunoSEQ multiplex PCR; TCRdb holds only in-frame clones, not every one. The data show over 150,000 clones, with about 86% seen just once and 2.1% held by the top ten. The sequenced material came from PBMCs. The receptors were sampled from a human donor in good health.

This chain joins TRBV4-2 and TRBJ2-7, with TRBD2 matching over 10 bases. This CDR3 contains 21 residues. With 0 bases clipped from V and 6 bases from J, the junction kept 23 bases outside the gene matches. CDR1 and CDR2 from the germline V gene are LGHNA and YNFKEQ. The CDR3 coding sequence is TGTGCCAGCAGCCAAGATATGGGGCCGTCTAGCGGGAGAACTTCCTACGGCGAGCAGTACTTC. Residues: CASSQDMGPSSGRTSYGEQYF.

The chain links TRBV9 to TRBJ2-3, with D possibly matching TRBD1 (8 bases). The length of the CDR3 is 13 residues. Trimming removed 6 bases from V and 7 bases from J, with 15 bases in between. Germline V gene lookup returns CDR1 SGDLS and CDR2 YYNGEE. The CDR3 here is CASNTGGDHTQYF. CDR3 sequence (DNA): TGTGCCAGCAACACAGGGGGGGACCATACGCAGTATTTT.

This clone was observed a single time. The chain joins TRBV2 to TRBJ2-2; weak D call: TRBD2 (5 bases). Germline CDR1 SNHLY, CDR2 FYNNEI. The V end was cut by 4 bases, the J end by 0 bases, with 6 bases between. The CDR3 loop spans 14 amino acids. The CDR3: CASSATTNTGELFF. Written as DNA, the CDR3 is TGTGCCAGCAGTGCGACTACGAACACCGGGGAGCTGTTTTTT.